This paragraph reports one T cell receptor beta chain. The target antigen is unknown. Germline V gene data show CDR1 as MGHRA and CDR2 as YSYEKL. Unmatched junction bases numbered 11, after V lost 2 bases and J lost 4 bases. The CDR3 totals 17 residues. The data were taken from a study of PD-1 blockade in classical Hodgkin lymphoma. Whole-study findings and limits: Exclusion covered patients beginning nivolumab under 1 year post-ASCT.

Autologous stem cell transplantation was followed by relapse in every patient, and brentuximab vedotin exposure varied. Using immunoSEQ multiplex PCR, the repertoire was profiled, and TCRdb retains in-frame clones only, with some absent. The sample consists of tens of thousands of clones, 75% to 90% of them appearing once. Source: peripheral blood mononuclear cells (PBMCs), taken at baseline. The origin of this receptor is a human donor with classical Hodgkin lymphoma. The chain uses TRBV4-1 and TRBJ2-1; 7 bases agree with TRBD2. CDR3 sequence reads: CASSQHWGTNQYNEQFF. CDR3 DNA sequence: TGCGCCAGCAGCCAACACTGGGGGACTAACCAGTACAATGAGCAGTTCTTC.